Here is one T cell receptor (beta chain) with its context. Its target is unknown. Germline CDR1 MNHEY, CDR2 SVGEGT. CDR3 length: 16 amino acids. V was pared by 4 bases and J by 0 bases, with 12 bases between. The TCR beta library used iRepertoire HTBI primers with Arm-PCR amplification of CDR3. Each CDR3 protein gets one entry after TCRdb re-called the multiplex PCR reads with MiXCR. The profile covers around 300,000 distinct CDR3 sequences, with around 23% appearing a single time and 56% taken by the ten largest. The sample originates from a study of regulatory T cells in long-lasting Graves disease. Notes on the study in general: Patients whose Graves' disease persisted exhibited lower TCR diversity than those newly diagnosed. Thyroid tissue went unexamined; only peripheral blood was analyzed.

Time point specified: persistent/refractory GD, antithyroid drugs over 5 years with positive TRAb. Generation of the TCR library employed RNA extracted from PBMCs. EDTA tubes received about 10 milliliters of collected peripheral blood. This rearrangement joins TRBV6-2 or TRBV6-3 to TRBJ2-2; D not certain. This TCR was recovered from a female donor with Graves disease. The specimen comprised peripheral blood mononuclear cells (PBMCs), sampled when the disease was refractory, from a patient treated with antithyroid drugs. The CDR3 DNA sequence: TGTGCCAGCAGTTTTAATGCACCCTCGAACACCGGGGAGCTGTTTTTT. Translating gives CASSFNAPSNTGELFF.